These 9 T cell receptor beta chains came from one sample sequenced in a study of patients and donors after allogeneic stem cell transplantation. TCRdb re-called the RT-PCR reads with MiXCR, one entry per CDR3 protein. The profile shows fewer than 25,000 distinct CDR3 sequences, 35% to 45% of them singletons. Sample: blood, either unsorted or a sorted T cell fraction (not recorded which). The origin of the receptors is a human donor who was either an allogeneic HSCT recipient or a stem cell or donor lymphocyte infusion donor (not recorded which). It is not recorded whose cells these are; they may come from a transplant donor.

This clonotype was detected only a few times. The chain uses TRBV2 and TRBJ1-2; TRBD1 matches at 7 bases. Germline lookup yields CDR1 SNHLY and CDR2 FYNNEI. V lost 7 bases to trimming and J lost 4 bases; unmatched junction nucleotides: 9. The CDR3 contains 14 residues. CDR3 residues: CASTQPGQSYGYTF. CDR3 coding DNA: TGTGCCAGCACCCAACCGGGACAGTCCTATGGCTACACCTTC.

This clonotype was found a few times. The rearrangement uses TRBV3-1 and TRBJ1-1; tentatively, D is TRBD1 (5 bases). V gave up 6 bases and J gave up 11 bases, with 22 bases separating them. Germline CDR1 and CDR2: LGHDT and YNNKEL (reference sequence). The CDR3 covers 14 residues. The CDR3, as DNA: TGTGCCAGCAGACCTACCGGGACCTCTGTTAATGCTTTCTTT. This gives the protein CASRPTGTSVNAFF.

This chain uses TRBV4-1 with TRBJ2-1; D is unclear. CDR3 length equals 15 residues. CDR1 is MGHRA and CDR2 is YSYEKL in the germline V gene. Between the trimmed V and J ends, which lost 0 bases and 7 bases, there was a span of 13 bases. In DNA form, the CDR3 reads TGCGCCAGCAGCCAAGATGGTGGGCTAACGAATGAGCAGTTCTTC. It translates to CASSQDGGLTNEQFF.

The rearrangement joins TRBV5-1 to TRBJ2-2, with 9 nucleotides matching TRBD1. The CDR3 runs to 15 residues. Germline V lookup: CDR1 SGHRS, CDR2 YFSETQ. V lost 3 bases to trimming and J lost 5 bases; unmatched junction nucleotides: 5. This chain's CDR3 is CASSSGQGMTGELFF. The CDR3 nucleotides are TGCGCCAGCAGCTCGGGACAGGGCATGACCGGGGAGCTGTTTTTT.

This rearrangement joins TRBV5-1 to TRBJ2-7; 9 bases map to TRBD1. The CDR3 consists of 13 residues. Germline lookup yields CDR1 SGHRS and CDR2 YFSETQ. V lost 5 bases, J lost 5 bases, and 5 bases stayed unmatched. The CDR3 bases are TGCGCCAGCAGAACCGGGACAGGGAACGAGCAGTACTTC. Protein product: CASRTGTGNEQYF.

This chain joins TRBV4-2 and TRBJ2-4; 9 bases are a match to TRBD2. Germline CDR1 and CDR2: LGHNA and YNFKEQ. This CDR3 spans 16 amino acids. The J segment lost 12 bases and the V segment lost 0 bases, leaving 12 bases of the junction unmatched. Written as DNA, the CDR3 is TGTGCCAGCAGCCAAGAAATACTACTAGCGGGTCCCAGTCAGTACTTC. This gives the protein CASSQEILLAGPSQYF.

The chain is built from TRBV11-3 and TRBJ2-3; a possible D gene is TRBD2 (6 bases). The V gene lost 2 bases and the J gene lost 6 bases, with 12 bases spanning the gap. The V gene's germline CDR1 is SGHNT and CDR2 YENEEA. This CDR3 contains 14 residues. CDR3 protein: CASSLIPGEDTQYF. The CDR3 nucleotides are TGTGCCAGCAGCTTAATTCCGGGGGAGGATACGCAGTATTTT.

This chain uses TRBV12-3 or TRBV12-4 with TRBJ2-1, with D unclear. This CDR3 spans 14 amino acids. V was trimmed by 5 bases and J by 9 bases, leaving 17 bases between them. The CDR3 region has the DNA TGTGCCAGCAGTAACCCCGGGCGCACCGGTGAGCAGTTCTTC. Protein: CASSNPGRTGEQFF.

The chain uses TRBV24-1 and TRBJ2-3; 9 bases match TRBD2. This CDR3 has 17 residues. From germline, CDR1 is KGHDR and CDR2 SFDVKD. Germline trimming cut 0 bases from V and 5 bases from J; bases unmatched to any gene: 8. The CDR3 region is CATSDLPQRGEQDTQYF. In DNA, the CDR3 is TGTGCCACCAGTGATTTGCCTCAGCGGGGGGAGCAAGATACGCAGTATTTT.